Shown below are 5 T cell receptor beta chains from a single sample sequenced in a study of Ad26.COV2.S vaccination and SARS-CoV-2 variants. Sequencing was performed with immunoSEQ multiplex PCR; in TCRdb, only in-frame clones are kept and a portion is missing. The sample comprises 350,000 to 500,000 clones, less than 95% of which are singletons, and about 4.4% rests with the top ten. The treatment here: roughly 19 received Ad26.COV2.S at low or high dose, single or two shots; 5 received placebo; per-sample allocation not given. Sample collection was performed on day 63 after the first vaccine or placebo injection. Sequenced material: peripheral blood, taken in a trial of Ad26.COV2.S vaccine versus placebo. Every receptor here comes from a person aged 18 to 59 who received the Ad26.COV2.S COVID-19 vaccine or a placebo.

The count of this clone is one. V and J are TRBV9 and TRBJ1-2, with D possibly TRBD1 on 6 matching bases. Germline CDR1 and CDR2: SGDLS and YYNGEE. The germline V and J ends were trimmed by 0 bases and 8 bases, with 8 bases remaining between them. This CDR3 comprises 12 residues. The CDR3 coding sequence is TGTGCCAGCAGCGTAGAGGGGGGAGGCTACACCTTC. It encodes CASSVEGGGYTF.

This chain links TRBV10-3 with TRBJ1-5; D unclear. The CDR3 extends over 18 amino acids. Trimming removed 2 bases at V and 0 bases at J, with 17 bases between. Germline V gene data show CDR1 as ENHRY and CDR2 as SYGVKD. The CDR3 loop is CAISEPTAGARSNQPQHF. Here the CDR3 DNA reads TGTGCCATCAGTGAGCCGACGGCGGGAGCCCGTAGCAATCAGCCCCAGCATTTT.

The CDR3 region is CASSQEAYSNGYTF. The CDR3 bases are TGTGCCAGCAGCCAAGAGGCCTACAGTAACGGCTACACCTTC. The rearrangement uses TRBV3-1 (or the pseudogene TRBV3-2) and TRBJ1-2; D is undetermined. Trimming left V 0 bases short and J 8 bases short, with 13 bases between. The CDR3 extends over 14 amino acids. Germline CDR1 reads LGHDT; CDR2 reads YNNKEL (reference sequence).

The V and J genes are TRBV7-2 and TRBJ1-5; D may be TRBD1 (5 bases). The CDR3 contains 13 residues. CDR1 and CDR2 from the germline V gene are SGHTA and FQGNSA. V lost 2 bases, J lost 6 bases, and 8 bases lay in between. For the CDR3, the DNA is TGTGCCAGCAGCTTATGGGGGGGTCAGCCCCAGCATTTT. It translates to CASSLWGGQPQHF.

V and J are TRBV3-1 (or the pseudogene TRBV3-2) and TRBJ1-4, with 8 bases fitting TRBD1. Germline V gene data show CDR1 as LGHDT and CDR2 as YNNKEL (reference sequence). The CDR3 loop spans 17 amino acids. The V segment lost 4 bases and the J segment 1 base; nucleotides outside the gene matches: 8. CDR3 sequence reads: CASSRMGQAGTNEKLFF. DNA for the CDR3: TGTGCCAGCAGCCGCATGGGACAGGCTGGAACTAATGAAAAACTGTTTTTT.